These 2 T cell receptor beta chains came from one sample sequenced in a study of blood T cells in healthy people across ages. Primed by a sample-barcoded 5' primer and a J-beta primer mix, a second PCR proceeded for about 6 to 12 cycles. Each CDR3 protein gets one entry after TCRdb re-called the 5' RACE reads with MiXCR. In the table there are about 1.4 million distinct CDR3 sequences, approximately 59% of which are singletons. The specimen sequenced was blood. The receptors stem from a young man in good health.

The V gene is TRBV9, the J gene TRBJ2-2; the D is unclear. The V gene's germline CDR1 is SGDLS and CDR2 YYNGEE. V dropped 0 bases and J dropped 1 base, with 4 bases sitting between them. This CDR3 contains 14 residues. CDR3 coding DNA: TGTGCCAGCAGCGTAGATGGGAACACCGGGGAGCTGTTTTTT. It specifies CASSVDGNTGELFF.

This chain joins TRBV4-1 and TRBJ2-3; perhaps TRBD2 as D (6 bases). The CDR3 spans 16 residues. Germline CDR1 and CDR2: MGHRA and YSYEKL. V was trimmed by 4 bases and J by 2 bases, leaving 16 bases between them. CDR3 loop: CASSLPAGPDTDTQYF. CDR3 DNA sequence: TGCGCCAGCAGCCTGCCGGCGGGGCCCGACACAGATACGCAGTATTTT.